This T cell receptor beta chain was identified in a study of T-cell memory formation after mild COVID-19. Regarding the study as a whole: Contracting clones from day 15 to 85 showed balanced CD4/CD8; later expanders favored CD4+.

TCRdb independently ran MiXCR on the 5' RACE reads; one entry per CDR3 protein. The sample consists of around 420,000 distinct CDR3 sequences, roughly 26% of them appearing once. This clonotype has just a few counts. The antigen is undetermined. The source is an adult woman who had mild COVID-19 (a few samples of this study predate the infection). Cell type and time point are not known. Input material: PBMCs or a T cell subset sorted from them (not recorded which).

DNA for the CDR3: TGCAGCGGATTGAGCTCCTACGAGCAGTACTTC. Translated, it gives CSGLSSYEQYF. This chain joins TRBV29-1 and TRBJ2-7; no definite D call. The ends were cut back, 7 bases at V and 0 bases at J, with 7 bases in the middle. The length of the CDR3 is 11 residues. CDR1 and CDR2 from the germline V gene are SQVTM and ANQGSEA.